This T cell receptor (beta chain) was observed in a study of cytomegalovirus exposure and HLA in healthy donors. Turning to the study itself: There were approximately 85 million unique TCRs (from HLA-typed donors) in an early data release. Notes on the study in general: Association of approximately 18,000 TCR beta sequences with HLA alleles was found at 0.05 false discovery rate in a later analysis. Whilst most TCR sequences proved rare, a subset of public TCRs occurred across many donors.

The PCR ran on 60 Vbeta and 13 Jbeta primers. Sequencing used immunoSEQ multiplex PCR; TCRdb keeps in-frame clones, though not all of them. This sample yields some 120,000 clones, of which approximately 17% are seen a single time; roughly 3% belongs to the top ten. CDR3 size: 13 residues. V was cut by 0 bases and J by 8 bases, with 10 bases left in between. Germline CDR1 and CDR2: MNHEY and SVGAGI. This clone turned up a few times. The antigen is undetermined. V usage is TRBV6-5 and J usage is TRBJ1-1; D possibly corresponds to TRBD1 (5 bases). The sample taken for sequencing was PBMCs. The TCR was taken from a female donor in good health and CMV-seropositive. The chain's CDR3 is CASSYSNGAEAFF. The CDR3 nucleotides read TGTGCCAGCAGTTACTCGAATGGGGCCGAAGCTTTCTTT.